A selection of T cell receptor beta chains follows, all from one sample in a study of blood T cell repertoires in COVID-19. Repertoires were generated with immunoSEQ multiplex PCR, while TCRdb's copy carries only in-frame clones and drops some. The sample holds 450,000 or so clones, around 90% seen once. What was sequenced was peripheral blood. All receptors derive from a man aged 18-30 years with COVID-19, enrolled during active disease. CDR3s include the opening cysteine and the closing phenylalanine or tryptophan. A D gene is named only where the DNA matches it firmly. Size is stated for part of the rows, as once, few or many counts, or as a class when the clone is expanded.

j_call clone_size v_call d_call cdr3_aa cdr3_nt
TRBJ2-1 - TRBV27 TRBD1 CATWDRGVEQFF TGTGCCACCTGGGACAGGGGGGTTGAGCAGTTCTTC
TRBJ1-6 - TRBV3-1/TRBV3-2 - CASSQGETGNSPLHF TGTGCCAGCAGCCAAGGGGAGACGGGAAATTCACCCCTCCACTTT
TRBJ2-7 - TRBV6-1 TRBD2 CASSVRGMKGLGKHEQYF TGTGCCAGCAGTGTTAGGGGAATGAAAGGACTAGGGAAGCACGAGCAGTACTTC
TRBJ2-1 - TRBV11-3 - CASSLEGGDEQFF TGTGCCAGCAGCTTAGAGGGAGGCGATGAGCAGTTCTTC
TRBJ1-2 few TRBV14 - CASSQGRLANYGYTF TGTGCCAGCAGCCAAGGGAGACTCGCTAACTATGGCTACACCTTC
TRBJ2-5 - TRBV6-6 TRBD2 CASGGGAETQYF TGTGCCAGCGGCGGGGGGGCAGAGACCCAGTACTTC
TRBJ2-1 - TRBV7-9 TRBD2 CASSLAIGLAGNEQFF TGTGCCAGCAGCTTAGCTATCGGACTAGCAGGCAATGAGCAGTTCTTC
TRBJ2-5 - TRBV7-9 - CASSPTGSGETQYF TGTGCCAGCAGCCCTACAGGGTCGGGAGAGACCCAGTACTTC
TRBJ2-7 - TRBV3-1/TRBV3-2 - CASSLGLVPNEQYF TGTGCCAGCAGCCTCGGGTTGGTTCCAAACGAGCAGTACTTC
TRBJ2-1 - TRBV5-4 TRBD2 CASSPGTSGDNEQFF TGTGCCAGCAGCCCCGGGACTAGCGGTGACAATGAGCAGTTCTTC